The 5 T cell receptor beta chains in this list originate from one sample, sequenced in a study of T-cell memory formation after mild COVID-19. Via MiXCR, TCRdb re-called the 5' RACE reads, giving one row per CDR3 protein. This repertoire shows about 470,000 distinct CDR3 sequences, 15% to 20% found once; its top ten account for roughly 12%. Source material: PBMCs or a T cell subset sorted from them (not recorded which). The receptors shown here come from an adult woman who had mild COVID-19 (a few samples of this study predate the infection). Cell type and time point are not known.

In DNA form, the CDR3 reads TGCGCCAGCAGCAGGGGCACGGACTCCTACAATGAGCAGTTCTTC. Translated, it gives CASSRGTDSYNEQFF. V is TRBV5-1 and J is TRBJ2-1; D possibly corresponds to TRBD1 (5 bases). This CDR3 region has 15 residues. The V end was cut by 4 bases, the J end by 0 bases, with 11 bases between. CDR1 is SGHRS and CDR2 is YFSETQ in the germline V gene.

The chain is built from TRBV5-1 and TRBJ1-2; 8 bases are a match to TRBD1. V shed 4 bases and J 7 bases; nucleotides not matched to a gene: 9. The CDR3 loop spans 14 amino acids. Germline values: CDR1 SGHRS, CDR2 YFSETQ. Written as DNA, the CDR3 is TGCGCCAGCAGCATCGACACAGGGGGGGTTGGCTACACCTTC. Amino acid sequence: CASSIDTGGVGYTF.

This chain uses TRBV11-2 with TRBJ1-2; D uncertain. The CDR3 has 14 residues. The V end was cut by 1 base, the J end by 1 base, with 7 bases between. Germline V gene sequence: CDR1 SGHAT, CDR2 FQNNGV. Here the CDR3 DNA reads TGTGCCAGCAGCTTAGGACTTGTTAACTATGGCTACACCTTC. As protein: CASSLGLVNYGYTF.

This clonotype was seen more than once but under ten times. V and J are TRBV15 and TRBJ2-1; D may be TRBD2 (6 bases). Germline V gives CDR1 LNHNV, CDR2 YYDKDF (reference sequence). The CDR3 extends over 16 amino acids. V was shortened by 3 bases and J by 5 bases, with 17 bases between the two germline ends. CDR3 region: CATSSEWGLPNNEQFF. In nucleotides, the CDR3 is TGTGCCACCAGCAGCGAATGGGGACTTCCGAACAATGAGCAGTTCTTC.

In this sample, this clonotype turned up a few times. The rearrangement links TRBV3-1 to TRBJ2-7; D may match TRBD1 or TRBD2 (6 bases each). The CDR3 is 14 amino acids. V was trimmed by 4 bases and J by 9 bases, leaving 19 bases between them. From germline, CDR1 is LGHDT and CDR2 YNNKEL (reference sequence). The CDR3 sequence is CASSPHRGGTSQYF. In DNA form, the CDR3 reads TGTGCCAGCAGCCCGCACCGGGGCGGGACATCGCAGTACTTC.